This paragraph reports one T cell receptor (beta chain). Its antigen is not yet known. Per-nucleotide qualities are absent, and no much larger clonotype sits a single base away. This record belongs to a study of radiotherapy plus CTLA-4 blockade in lung cancer listed by TCRdb under 2018. Broadly, across the study: Among enrolled patients, 15% to 20% had an objective response and 31% reached disease control. The paper as a whole reports these results and caveats: Early dynamic changes in blood T cell clones, together with increased serum interferon-beta after radiation, were reported as the strongest predictors of response. After treatment with radiotherapy and ipilimumab, TCR clones that came from tumors expanded in the peripheral blood.

In this study, focal radiation therapy paired with CTLA-4 blockade (ipilimumab) was tested in patients who had chemo-refractory metastatic non-small-cell lung cancer. Library preparation used the immunoSEQ multiplex PCR assay. TCRdb carries this immuneACCESS record with in-frame sequences only. Its versions omit some clonotypes, under half of them owing to an unresolved V gene in the studies checked, with the rest unexplained. The sample has 90,000 to 100,000 clones on record, 88% of them singletons. About 5.3% of the sample goes to the ten largest clones. The source was peripheral blood, collected from a patient treated with radiotherapy plus ipilimumab. This sequence originates from a human donor with non-small cell lung cancer that progressed on radiotherapy plus ipilimumab.

The DNA is TGTGCCAGCAGCCGTAGCGGGAGTTCTGAGCAGTTCTTC. This sequence encodes CASSRSGSSEQFF. The chain was built from TRBV9 and TRBJ2-1, with TRBD2 identical over 9 junction bases. V is pruned by 4 bases and J by 9 bases, leaving 5 bases of the junction without a gene match. CDR1 and CDR2, looked up from the germline V gene, are SGDLS and YYNGEE. The CDR3, from cysteine to phenylalanine, totals 13 residues. The CDR3 DNA has 39 bases and is translated from base 1.